The next 32 T cell receptor beta chains were all read from a single sample in a study of blood T cell repertoires in COVID-19. The method was immunoSEQ multiplex PCR; TCRdb's version includes in-frame clones alone and lacks a portion of them. The table includes 75,000 to 100,000 clones, 75% to 85% detected once. Material: peripheral blood. The source is a man in his sixties or seventies with acute or convalescent COVID-19.

This rearrangement joins TRBV28 to TRBJ2-7, with D possibly being TRBD1 (8 bases). CDR1 and CDR2 (germline): MDHEN, SYDVKM. V was clipped by 6 bases and J by 0 bases, with 15 bases between them. The CDR3 loop spans 15 amino acids. The CDR3 nucleotides read TGTGCCAGCAGGAGCGGGACAGGCGCCTCCTACGAGCAGTACTTC. Translating it yields CASRSGTGASYEQYF.

The rearrangement links TRBV19 to TRBJ1-2; TRBD1 is a possible D gene (5 bases). CDR3 length: 14 amino acids. V was pared by 4 bases and J by 2 bases, with 11 bases between. The germline CDR1 and CDR2 sequences are LNHDA and SQIVND (reference sequence). The CDR3 reads CASSNVGGNYGYTF. CDR3 coding DNA: TGTGCCAGTAGTAACGTGGGGGGGAACTATGGCTACACCTTC.

V and J are TRBV28 and TRBJ1-3; D remains ambiguous. This CDR3 comprises 15 residues. CDR1 MDHEN and CDR2 SYDVKM come from the germline V gene. V was pared by 3 bases and J by 0 bases, with 9 bases between. CDR3 sequence (DNA): TGTGCCAGCAGTTTGAGGGAGACCTCTGGAAACACCATATATTTT. Encoded protein: CASSLRETSGNTIYF.

The chain combines TRBV4-2 with TRBJ2-2, with D tentatively TRBD1 (6 bases). The germline CDR1 and CDR2 sequences are LGHNA and YNFKEQ. Between the trimmed V and J ends, which lost 5 bases and 6 bases, there was a span of 13 bases. The CDR3 consists of 14 residues. The CDR3 DNA sequence: TGTGCCAGCAGCAAGGTTCAGGGGTCCGGGGAGCTGTTTTTT. Translated, it gives CASSKVQGSGELFF.

The chain has TRBV6-5 and TRBJ2-2; 9 nucleotides agree with TRBD1. CDR1 MNHEY and CDR2 SVGAGI come from the germline V gene. There are 15 residues in the CDR3. V was clipped by 6 bases and J by 6 bases; unmatched bases: 8. CDR3 bases: TGTGCCAGCAGCCTCGGGACAGGGTCGGCCGGGGAGCTGTTTTTT. This encodes CASSLGTGSAGELFF.

The chain employs TRBV10-3 and TRBJ2-7; 8 bases fit TRBD1. CDR1 is ENHRY, CDR2 SYGVKD, per germline. The CDR3 sequence is 13 residues long. Unmatched junction bases numbered 4, after V lost 6 bases and J lost 3 bases. CDR3: CAIRSTGGYEQYF. CDR3 nucleotides: TGTGCCATCAGGTCTACAGGGGGCTACGAGCAGTACTTC.

The rearrangement links TRBV6-2 or TRBV6-3 to TRBJ2-5, with 7 bases matching TRBD2. CDR1 and CDR2 (germline): MNHEY, SVGEGT. The CDR3 loop spans 16 amino acids. V shed 2 bases, J shed 2 bases, and the junction held 8 bases outside the gene matches. The CDR3 sequence: CASSYPPQRGQETQYF. The CDR3 DNA reads as TGTGCCAGCAGTTACCCCCCTCAGCGGGGACAAGAGACCCAGTACTTC.

The table lists this clone with a few counts. For the CDR3, the DNA is TGTGCCAGCGGTTCTACCGGGGTTAGAACTAATGAAAAACTGTTTTTT. It is translated as CASGSTGVRTNEKLFF. The chain joins TRBV7-8 to TRBJ1-4; unclear D gene. Germline lookup yields CDR1 SGHVS and CDR2 FQNEAQ. The CDR3 runs to 16 residues. V was clipped by 8 bases and J by 1 base, with 17 bases between them.

This chain connects TRBV24-1 to TRBJ2-1; 11 nucleotides match TRBD1. Germline-derived CDR1 and CDR2 are KGHDR and SFDVKD. V lost 3 bases to trimming and J lost 9 bases; unmatched junction nucleotides: 6. The CDR3 sequence is 15 residues long. The CDR3 DNA reads TGTGCCACCAGTGATGCGGACAGGGGGCTCTTTGAGCAGTTCTTC. Translation gives CATSDADRGLFEQFF.

The CDR3 protein is CAMGQSYNEQFF. In nucleotides, the CDR3 is TGTGCCATGGGACAGTCCTACAATGAGCAGTTCTTC. The chain employs TRBV10-3 and TRBJ2-1; 7 bases fit TRBD1. The CDR3 consists of 12 residues. V gave up 9 bases and J gave up 1 base; unmatched junction bases: 0. Germline CDR1 and CDR2: ENHRY and SYGVKD.

The V and J genes are TRBV29-1 and TRBJ2-7, with D unresolved. V dropped 4 bases and J dropped 4 bases, with 11 bases sitting between them. This CDR3 contains 12 residues. CDR1 is SQVTM and CDR2 is ANQGSEA in the germline V gene. CDR3: CSVAPNSYEQYF. The CDR3 region has the DNA TGCAGCGTTGCCCCAAACAGTTACGAGCAGTACTTC.

The rearrangement uses TRBV7-9 and TRBJ1-3; maybe TRBD1 (6 bases). The ends were cut back, 5 bases at V and 0 bases at J, with 14 bases in the middle. The CDR3 has 16 amino acids. From germline, CDR1 is SEHNR and CDR2 FQNEAQ (reference sequence). CDR3 DNA sequence: TGTGCCAGCAGCCCGCCGGGACAAAGCTCTGGAAACACCATATATTTT. Residues: CASSPPGQSSGNTIYF.

The CDR3 spells CASSEWGGANTQYF. The CDR3 DNA reads TGTGCCAGCAGTGAATGGGGGGGGGCCAATACGCAGTATTTT. The rearrangement joins TRBV6-1 to TRBJ2-3; TRBD2 might be the D (7 bases). V shed 2 bases and J shed 7 bases, with 13 bases lying between them. CDR1 is MNHNS and CDR2 is SASEGT in the germline V gene. There are 14 residues in the CDR3.

The rearrangement links TRBV4-1 to TRBJ1-2; 8 nucleotides line up with TRBD1. The trim removed 1 base at V and 8 bases at J, leaving 3 bases unmatched. This CDR3 region has 13 residues. Looked up from germline, CDR1 is MGHRA and CDR2 is YSYEKL. For the CDR3, the DNA is TGCGCCAGCAGCCAAGGGACAGGGCGCGGCTACACCTTC. Amino acids: CASSQGTGRGYTF.

V and J are TRBV6-6 and TRBJ2-7, with 11 bases matching TRBD1. With 6 bases clipped from V and 1 base from J, the junction kept 2 bases outside the gene matches. The CDR3 totals 14 residues. Germline V gene data show CDR1 as MNHNY and CDR2 as SVGAGI (reference sequence). The CDR3 loop is CASRGTGGSYEQYF. CDR3 nucleotides: TGTGCCAGCAGGGGGACAGGGGGATCCTACGAGCAGTACTTC.

This rearrangement joins TRBV7-2 to TRBJ2-7; D might be TRBD1 (5 bases). CDR3 length equals 13 residues. V was shortened by 8 bases and J by 3 bases, with 14 bases between the two germline ends. Germline V gene sequence: CDR1 SGHTA, CDR2 FQGNSA. This CDR3 is CASGAVGRYEQYF. The CDR3 DNA reads as TGTGCCAGCGGGGCCGTGGGTCGCTACGAGCAGTACTTC.

This chain joins TRBV7-8 and TRBJ2-2; TRBD1 agrees at 9 bases. V dropped 1 base and J dropped 6; count of bases not matched to a gene: 3. Germline lookup yields CDR1 SGHVS and CDR2 FQNEAQ. This CDR3 contains 15 residues. DNA for the CDR3: TGTGCCAGCAGCTTAGGTACAGGGGGCTCCGGGGAGCTGTTTTTT. Protein: CASSLGTGGSGELFF.

This rearrangement joins TRBV15 to TRBJ2-3; a weak D match, TRBD2 (5 bases). Trimming took 5 bases from V and 4 from J, leaving 13 bases between them. Germline V lookup: CDR1 LNHNV, CDR2 YYDKDF (reference sequence). The CDR3 spans 14 residues. CDR3 coding DNA: TGTGCCACCAGCGTCTTACTAGGTCCAGATACGCAGTATTTT. Its translation: CATSVLLGPDTQYF.

This sequence joins TRBV12-3 or TRBV12-4 and TRBJ1-1; D is unclear. The CDR3 runs to 12 residues. V gave up 3 bases and J gave up 8 bases, with 10 bases separating them. CDR3 amino acids: CASSLRPLEAFF. The CDR3, as DNA: TGTGCCAGCAGTTTGCGCCCCTTAGAAGCTTTCTTT.

The chain joins TRBV29-1 to TRBJ2-3; D unclear. The CDR3 runs to 16 residues. In germline, CDR1 is SQVTM, CDR2 ANQGSEA. Deletions cut 0 bases from V and 7 bases from J, with 20 bases between. The CDR3 loop is CSVEDWVGAGSYTQYF. CDR3 nucleotide sequence: TGCAGCGTTGAAGATTGGGTCGGAGCCGGTTCGTATACGCAGTATTTT.

The chain couples TRBV5-1 to TRBJ2-3; 11 positions match TRBD2. CDR1 and CDR2 (germline): SGHRS, YFSETQ. The CDR3 runs 18 residues. With 0 bases clipped from V and 6 bases from J, the junction kept 12 bases outside the gene matches. The CDR3, as DNA: TGCGCCAGCAGCTTGGCCGGTATCACTAGCGGGAGTAGGGATACGCAGTATTTT. This codes for CASSLAGITSGSRDTQYF. The full variable domain, rest sourced from reference TRBV5-1 and TRBJ2-3, is KAGVTQTPRYLIKTRGQQVTLSCSPISGHRSVSWYQQTPGQGLQFLFEYFSETQRNKGNFPGRFSGRQFSNSRSEMNVSTLELGDSALYLCASSLAGITSGSRDTQYFGPGTRLTVL.

V is TRBV4-2 and J is TRBJ2-3; TRBD2 is a possible D gene (6 bases). The germline gives CDR1 LGHNA, CDR2 YNFKEQ. This CDR3 contains 14 residues. Between the trimmed V and J ends, which lost 3 bases and 10 bases, there was a span of 17 bases. This CDR3 is CASSQRDSQGSQYF. CDR3 DNA: TGTGCCAGCAGCCAGCGGGACTCACAAGGGTCGCAGTATTTT.

This clone has more than one count but fewer than ten. CDR3 amino acids: CASSFPSPLTYEQYF. The CDR3 DNA reads TGTGCCAGCAGCTTTCCTAGCCCCCTCACATACGAGCAGTACTTC. The V gene is TRBV11-3, the J gene TRBJ2-7; D is perhaps TRBD2 (5 bases). The CDR3 loop spans 15 amino acids. The germline V and J ends were trimmed by 3 bases and 4 bases, with 16 bases remaining between them. CDR1 and CDR2 (germline): SGHNT, YENEEA.

This chain links TRBV2 with TRBJ1-5; 9 bases agree with TRBD1. Germline-derived CDR1 and CDR2 are SNHLY and FYNNEI. The V segment lost 8 bases and the J segment 6 bases; nucleotides outside the gene matches: 11. The CDR3 length is 15 residues. The DNA of the CDR3 is TGTGCCAGCGGGGGGACAGGGAGCGGAAGTCAGCCCCAGCATTTT. Amino acid sequence: CASGGTGSGSQPQHF.

V is TRBV19 and J is TRBJ2-1, with TRBD2 matching 11 bases. The CDR3 contains 17 residues. Trimming at V came to 3 bases and at J to 3 bases, leaving 7 bases not matched to a gene. The V gene's germline CDR1 is LNHDA and CDR2 SQIVND (reference sequence). This CDR3 reads CASSIALAGGRYNEQFF. CDR3 nucleotides: TGTGCCAGTAGTATCGCCCTAGCGGGAGGTCGCTACAATGAGCAGTTCTTC.

The rearrangement links TRBV6-6 to TRBJ1-6; 7 nucleotides agree with TRBD1. With V trimmed by 5 bases and J by 1 base, 8 bases remained unmatched. The CDR3 length is 17 residues. Germline V gene data show CDR1 as MNHNY and CDR2 as SVGAGI (reference sequence). This chain's CDR3 is CASSPTSTGSYNSPLHF. Here the CDR3 DNA reads TGTGCCAGCAGTCCCACCTCGACAGGGTCCTATAATTCACCCCTCCACTTT.

The genes are TRBV9 and TRBJ2-2; D not certain. CDR3 length: 14 amino acids. Trimming pared 4 bases from V and 0 bases from J, leaving 7 bases between. Germline V gives CDR1 SGDLS, CDR2 YYNGEE. Written as DNA, the CDR3 is TGTGCCAGCAGCTCTCTCGCGAACACCGGGGAGCTGTTTTTT. It encodes CASSSLANTGELFF. The full variable domain, rest sourced from reference TRBV9 and TRBJ2-2, is DSGVTQTPKHLITATGQRVTLRCSPRSGDLSVYWYQQSLDQGLQFLIQYYNGEERAKGNILERFSAQQFPDLHSELNLSSLELGDSALYFCASSSLANTGELFFGEGSRLTVL.

The chain employs TRBV28 and TRBJ2-7; 11 nucleotides line up with TRBD2. Trimming at V came to 6 bases and at J to 2 bases, leaving 9 bases not matched to a gene. The CDR3 length is 16 residues. Germline CDR1 MDHEN, CDR2 SYDVKM. This CDR3 reads CASSSIAGGNPYEQYF. CDR3 DNA sequence: TGTGCCAGCAGCTCGATAGCGGGAGGGAACCCCTACGAGCAGTACTTC.

This clone showed up just a few times. The chain has TRBV27 and TRBJ2-4; 9 positions agree with TRBD1. Per germline, CDR1 MNHEY and CDR2 SMNVEV (reference sequence). V was pared by 6 bases and J by 2 bases, with 8 bases of the junction left unmatched. This CDR3 region has 16 residues. The CDR3 coding sequence is TGTGCCAGCAGGGAACAGGGGGCAATGACCAAAAACATTCAGTACTTC. Encoded protein: CASREQGAMTKNIQYF.

The chain employs TRBV29-1 and TRBJ2-7; tentatively, D is TRBD1 (6 bases). CDR1 and CDR2 from the germline V gene are SQVTM and ANQGSEA. This CDR3 has 15 residues. V lost 6 bases to trimming and J lost 0 bases, with 18 bases between them. The CDR3 region has the DNA TGCAGCGTCGTACAGGGTGGCCTTTCCTCCTACGAGCAGTACTTC. This codes for CSVVQGGLSSYEQYF.

The J gene is TRBJ1-2, the V gene TRBV2; D is possibly TRBD1 (6 bases). The V gene's germline CDR1 is SNHLY and CDR2 FYNNEI. This CDR3 comprises 14 residues. The V and J ends lost 7 bases and 2 bases respectively, with 14 bases between them. CDR3: CASTASTGNYGYTF. The CDR3, as DNA: TGTGCCAGCACCGCCAGCACAGGGAACTATGGCTACACCTTC.

The table lists this clone with a few counts. This chain uses TRBV25-1 with TRBJ1-2, with D unclear. The CDR3 consists of 14 residues. V was shortened by 8 bases and J by 3 bases, with 16 bases between the two germline ends. Per germline, CDR1 MGHDK and CDR2 SYGVNS. For the CDR3, the DNA is TGTGCCAGCCGGGCGACGGGATATGACTATGGCTACACCTTC. As protein: CASRATGYDYGYTF.